The rows below give T cell receptor beta chains drawn from one sample of a study of T cells in Graves' hyperthyroidism and ophthalmopathy. TCRdb called the multiplex PCR reads again in MiXCR, with one record for every CDR3 protein. The table shows over 700,000 distinct CDR3 sequences, with about 38% occurring only once. Specimen: blood. Receptor source: a man younger than 35 with Graves' hyperthyroidism. The CDR3 runs from the conserved cysteine through the conserved F or W. Fields, in order: clone size, V gene, J gene, D gene, CDR3 protein, CDR3 DNA. D genes are given only for firm matches. Expanded clones get a size class; other rows say once, few or many, or leave the size out.

NA	TRBV5-1	TRBJ1-1	NA	CASSLVGEGQAFF	TGCGCCAGCAGCTTGGTAGGCGAGGGGCAAGCTTTCTTT
NA	TRBV19	TRBJ2-6	NA	CASMGRPGSSGANVLTF	TGTGCCAGCATGGGGCGGCCTGGGTCCTCTGGGGCCAACGTCCTGACTTTC
NA	TRBV19	TRBJ2-5	TRBD2	CASRAGVEETQYF	TGTGCCAGTAGGGCGGGGGTAGAAGAGACCCAGTACTTC
NA	TRBV13	TRBJ1-1	TRBD1	CASSRGLAEAFF	TGTGCCAGCAGCAGGGGGCTGGCGGAAGCTTTCTTT
NA	TRBV10-2	TRBJ1-1	NA	CASSDRVGVVNTEAFF	TGTGCCAGCTCGGATCGTGTGGGGGTTGTGAACACTGAAGCTTTCTTT
NA	TRBV7-8	TRBJ2-7	NA	CASSPDLSRSSYEQYF	TGTGCCAGCAGCCCAGACCTCTCTAGGAGCTCCTACGAGCAGTACTTC
NA	TRBV29-1	TRBJ2-7	NA	CSVAQGWGNEQYF	TGCAGCGTTGCCCAGGGTTGGGGGAACGAGCAGTACTTC
many	TRBV6-2/TRBV6-3	TRBJ1-6	TRBD1	CASSYRQGADSPLHF	TGTGCCAGCAGTTACCGACAGGGGGCTGATTCACCCCTCCACTTT
NA	TRBV7-2	TRBJ1-3	TRBD1	CASSLGDRGNTIYF	TGTGCCAGCAGCCTAGGGGACAGGGGAAACACCATATATTTT
many	TRBV29-1	TRBJ2-2	NA	CSVVQAGELFF	TGCAGCGTTGTTCAGGCCGGGGAGCTGTTTTTT
NA	TRBV7-2	TRBJ2-7	NA	CASRSHQGGPYEQYF	TGTGCCAGCAGGTCCCATCAGGGGGGCCCCTACGAGCAGTACTTC
NA	TRBV29-1	TRBJ2-7	NA	CSVGERYEQYF	TGCAGCGTAGGGGAGAGGTACGAGCAGTACTTC
NA	TRBV15	TRBJ2-5	NA	CATSRWDNQETQYF	TGTGCCACCAGCAGGTGGGACAACCAAGAGACCCAGTACTTC
many	TRBV29-1	TRBJ1-4	NA	CSVEDGGEGEKLFF	TGCAGCGTTGAAGATGGGGGGGAAGGTGAAAAACTGTTTTTT
NA	TRBV6-1	TRBJ1-5	NA	CASSQGPLSQPQHF	TGTGCCAGCAGCCAGGGCCCTTTGAGTCAGCCCCAGCATTTT
once	TRBV14	TRBJ1-4	NA	CASSQVPKPGRKEKLFF	TGTGCCAGCAGCCAAGTTCCGAAGCCAGGGAGGAAGGAAAAACTGTTTTTT
NA	TRBV7-6	TRBJ1-5	NA	CASRPSPGANQPQHF	TGTGCCAGCAGACCATCTCCAGGGGCAAATCAGCCCCAGCATTTT
NA	TRBV7-9	TRBJ2-2	NA	CASSPPTVNTGELFF	TGTGCCAGCAGCCCTCCTACAGTGAACACCGGGGAGCTGTTTTTT
few	TRBV19	TRBJ1-5	TRBD1	CASSSPGQGPYSNQPQHF	TGTGCCAGTAGTTCACCGGGACAGGGGCCTTATAGCAATCAGCCCCAGCATTTT
few	TRBV6-1	TRBJ1-4	NA	CASSQGWAPEKLFF	TGTGCCAGCAGCCAAGGGTGGGCGCCCGAAAAACTGTTTTTT
NA	TRBV5-1	TRBJ1-6	TRBD1	CASSLKTGSYNSPLHF	TGCGCCAGCAGCTTGAAGACAGGGTCCTATAATTCACCCCTCCACTTT
few	TRBV20-1	TRBJ2-2	TRBD1	CSALGTGANTGELFF	TGCAGTGCCCTCGGGACAGGGGCCAACACCGGGGAGCTGTTTTTT
few	TRBV11-2	TRBJ2-2	NA	CASSLWDRLNTGELFF	TGTGCCAGCAGCTTATGGGACCGGCTGAACACCGGGGAGCTGTTTTTT
NA	TRBV7-2	TRBJ1-3	NA	CASSYGTENTIYF	TGTGCCAGCAGCTACGGGACGGAGAACACCATATATTTT
few	TRBV7-9	TRBJ2-7	NA	CASSSVSSEQYF	TGTGCCAGCAGCTCGGTTTCATCCGAGCAGTACTTC
few	TRBV6-1	TRBJ2-7	NA	CASSLDLDYEQYF	TGTGCCAGCAGCCTGGACCTCGACTACGAGCAGTACTTC
NA	TRBV4-1	TRBJ2-7	NA	CASSHEGVGEQYF	TGCGCCAGCAGCCATGAGGGAGTGGGCGAGCAGTACTTC
NA	TRBV7-6	TRBJ1-1	TRBD1	CASRGTGTGFHTEAFF	TGTGCCAGCAGGGGTACCGGGACAGGGTTTCACACTGAAGCTTTCTTT
many	TRBV10-3	TRBJ1-2	NA	CAISEAVGNGYTF	TGTGCCATCAGTGAGGCCGTCGGGAATGGCTACACCTTC